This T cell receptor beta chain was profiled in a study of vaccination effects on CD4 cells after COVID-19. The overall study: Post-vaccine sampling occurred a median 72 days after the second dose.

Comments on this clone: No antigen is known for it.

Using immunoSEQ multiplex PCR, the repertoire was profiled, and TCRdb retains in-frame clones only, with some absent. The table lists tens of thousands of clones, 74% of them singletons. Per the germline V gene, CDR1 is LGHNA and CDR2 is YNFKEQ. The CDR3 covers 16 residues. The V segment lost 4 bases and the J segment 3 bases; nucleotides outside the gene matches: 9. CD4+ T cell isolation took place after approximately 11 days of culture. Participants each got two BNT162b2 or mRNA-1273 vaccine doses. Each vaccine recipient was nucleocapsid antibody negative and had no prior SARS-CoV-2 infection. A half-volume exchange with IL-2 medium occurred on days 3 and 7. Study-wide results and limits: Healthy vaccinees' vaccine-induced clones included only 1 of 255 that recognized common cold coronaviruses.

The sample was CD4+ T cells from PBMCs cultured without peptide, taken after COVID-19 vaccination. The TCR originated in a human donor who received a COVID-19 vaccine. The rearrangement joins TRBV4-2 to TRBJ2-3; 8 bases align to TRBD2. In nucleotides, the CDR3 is TGTGCCAGCAGCCCTCGGGCGGGGGGCGGTACAGATACGCAGTATTTT. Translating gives CASSPRAGGGTDTQYF.